This entry features one T cell receptor (beta chain) sequence. TCRdb processed the 5' RACE reads again and assigns one entry to each CDR3 protein, with no DNA. The listing records hundreds of thousands of distinct CDR3 sequences. The length of the CDR3 is 15 residues. In germline, CDR1 is MNHEY, CDR2 SVGAGI. This record belongs to a study of T cells expressing NK-cell markers. The origin of this receptor is a woman aged 18 to 75 in good health. What was sequenced was blood T cells: a sorted CD56 or NKG2C T cell subset, CD4+ or CD8+ T cells, or bulk PBMC T cells (not recorded which). The rearrangement uses TRBV6-5 and TRBJ1-1; TCRdb's D gene call, TRBD1, goes unchecked for lack of DNA. This CDR3 reads CASSYGGSWGTEAFF.